The rows below give T cell receptor beta chains drawn from one sample of a study of OX40 agonist ivuxolimab in advanced cancers. Clones were sequenced by immunoSEQ multiplex PCR, and TCRdb holds only the in-frame ones, with some missing. The top ten hold roughly 13% of the sample, which has approximately 15,000 clones, around 80% seen once. Source: CD4+ or CD8+ T cells sorted from blood, taken in a trial of the OX40 agonist ivuxolimab. The source is an adult with an advanced solid tumor such as melanoma, head and neck, liver or kidney cancer. Each CDR3 is given with its conserved first and last residue. A D gene is named only where the DNA matches it firmly. Not every row has a clone size; where given, it reads once, few, many or a size class.

clone_size,v_call,j_call,d_call,cdr3_aa,cdr3_nt
.,TRBV4-1,TRBJ2-7,TRBD2,CASSQGASGSYEQYF,TGCGCCAGCAGCCAAGGGGCTAGCGGGAGCTACGAGCAGTACTTC
.,TRBV29-1,TRBJ1-1,.,CSVDETGGTEAFF,TGCAGCGTTGACGAGACCGGGGGTACTGAAGCTTTCTTT
.,TRBV30,TRBJ1-6,TRBD1,CAWSVPPGGDSPLHF,TGTGCCTGGAGTGTACCTCCAGGGGGCGATTCACCCCTCCACTTT
.,TRBV9,TRBJ1-1,.,CASSVGGSNTEAFF,TGTGCCAGCAGCGTAGGAGGCTCTAACACTGAAGCTTTCTTT
.,TRBV27,TRBJ1-1,TRBD1,CASERGQTNTEAFF,TGTGCCAGCGAGAGGGGACAGACGAACACTGAAGCTTTCTTT
.,TRBV2,TRBJ2-5,TRBD2,CASSAPSLAGETQYF,TGTGCCAGCAGTGCGCCAAGCCTAGCGGGGGAGACCCAGTACTTC
.,TRBV5-1,TRBJ2-2,.,CASSSTGGGDTGELFF,TGCGCCAGCAGCTCCACAGGGGGGGGAGACACCGGGGAGCTGTTTTTT
.,TRBV4-1,TRBJ2-4,TRBD1,CASSQDPGTGTAKNIQYF,TGCGCCAGCAGCCAAGATCCTGGGACAGGGACTGCTAAAAACATTCAGTACTTC
once,TRBV11-2,TRBJ2-7,.,CASSTTTGGSYEQYF,TGTGCCAGCAGCACCACAACCGGTGGCTCCTACGAGCAGTACTTC
.,TRBV7-8,TRBJ2-1,TRBD2,CASSRTSGGHYNEQFF,TGTGCCAGCAGCCGGACTAGCGGGGGACACTACAATGAGCAGTTCTTC
.,TRBV5-1,TRBJ2-1,.,CASSLVGPPRPPNEQFF,TGCGCCAGCAGCTTGGTAGGGCCTCCCCGACCCCCCAATGAGCAGTTCTTC
.,TRBV27,TRBJ1-1,.,CASSFADGNTEAFF,TGTGCCAGCAGTTTTGCGGACGGTAACACTGAAGCTTTCTTT
.,TRBV4-1,TRBJ2-3,.,CASSQKTSTDTQYF,TGCGCCAGCAGCCAAAAGACTAGCACAGATACGCAGTATTTT
.,TRBV9,TRBJ2-7,.,CASSAQVGKIYEQYF,TGTGCCAGCAGCGCCCAGGTGGGGAAAATCTACGAGCAGTACTTC
.,TRBV2,TRBJ2-5,.,CASSDRGRAPETQYF,TGTGCCAGCAGTGATAGGGGGAGGGCCCCAGAGACCCAGTACTTC
.,TRBV19,TRBJ2-1,.,CASGPKAYNEQFF,TGTGCGAGTGGGCCGAAGGCGTACAATGAGCAGTTCTTC
.,TRBV7-7,TRBJ2-1,TRBD2,CASSLEVSLADYNEQFF,TGTGCTAGCAGCTTAGAAGTGAGCCTAGCGGATTACAATGAGCAGTTCTTC
.,TRBV27,TRBJ2-7,.,CASSLSLGGPYEQYF,TGTGCCAGCAGTTTATCTCTGGGGGGCCCCTACGAGCAGTACTTC
.,TRBV28,TRBJ1-5,.,CASSLLGAVYSNQPQHF,TGTGCCAGCAGCCTACTCGGGGCCGTTTATAGCAATCAGCCCCAGCATTTT
.,TRBV5-1,TRBJ2-1,TRBD1,CASSLRDREYNEQFF,TGCGCCAGCAGCTTGCGGGACAGGGAGTACAATGAGCAGTTCTTC
.,TRBV30,TRBJ1-6,.,CACSPGTGDNSPLHF,TGTGCCTGCTCGCCAGGGACGGGGGATAATTCACCCCTCCACTTT
.,TRBV10-1,TRBJ1-1,.,CASSPPWEGSNTEAFF,TGCGCCAGCAGTCCCCCCTGGGAGGGCTCGAACACTGAAGCTTTCTTT
.,TRBV27,TRBJ2-5,TRBD1,CASSLSLFGTGGQETQYF,TGTGCCAGCAGTTTATCGTTGTTTGGGACAGGGGGCCAAGAGACCCAGTACTTC
few,TRBV9,TRBJ2-5,.,CASSVGGGWETQYF,TGTGCCAGCAGCGTAGGGGGTGGCTGGGAGACCCAGTACTTC
.,TRBV7-8,TRBJ2-7,TRBD1,CASSLAGQIYRVSYEQYF,TGTGCCAGCAGCTTAGCGGGACAGATCTACCGAGTCTCCTACGAGCAGTACTTC
.,TRBV19,TRBJ2-5,TRBD1,CASSWTGVEETQYF,TGTGCCAGTAGTTGGACAGGGGTGGAGGAGACCCAGTACTTC
.,TRBV7-9,TRBJ1-5,.,CASSLIGSNQPQHF,TGTGCCAGCAGCTTAATAGGTAGCAATCAGCCCCAGCATTTT
.,TRBV5-1,TRBJ2-7,.,CASSPGSSYEQYF,TGCGCCAGCAGCCCTGGGAGCTCCTACGAGCAGTACTTC
few,TRBV4-2,TRBJ2-1,.,CASSPSSPLGNEQFF,TGTGCCAGCAGCCCATCGTCCCCTCTGGGCAATGAGCAGTTCTTC
.,TRBV6-6,TRBJ1-4,.,CASSYEEEKLFF,TGTGCCAGCAGTTACGAAGAAGAAAAACTGTTTTTT
.,TRBV27,TRBJ2-1,.,CASSLLGGFLGSYNEQFF,TGTGCCAGCAGTTTATTGGGTGGGTTCCTAGGGTCCTACAATGAGCAGTTCTTC
.,TRBV5-5,TRBJ1-1,.,CASSLSALNTEAFF,TGTGCCAGCAGCTTATCGGCTCTGAACACTGAAGCTTTCTTT
.,TRBV6-5,TRBJ2-1,TRBD1,CASSYPGQGTDEQFF,TGTGCCAGCAGTTACCCGGGACAGGGGACCGATGAGCAGTTCTTC
.,TRBV7-9,TRBJ2-7,TRBD1,CASSLKGTGNYEQYF,TGTGCCAGCAGCTTAAAGGGGACAGGGAACTACGAGCAGTACTTC
.,TRBV7-8,TRBJ2-5,.,CASSFQAQETQYF,TGTGCCAGCAGTTTCCAGGCCCAAGAGACCCAGTACTTC
few,TRBV2,TRBJ1-2,TRBD1,CASSDGAQGIYYGYTF,TGTGCCAGCAGTGACGGCGCACAGGGGATCTACTATGGCTACACCTTC
once,TRBV9,TRBJ1-3,.,CASTEEGVSGNTIYF,TGTGCCAGCACCGAAGAGGGGGTTTCTGGAAACACCATATATTTT
.,TRBV11-3,TRBJ2-1,TRBD2,CASSLEPIAGVYNEQFF,TGTGCCAGCAGCTTAGAGCCAATAGCGGGAGTCTACAATGAGCAGTTCTTC
.,TRBV6-1,TRBJ1-1,TRBD1,CASSGTGESTEAFF,TGTGCCAGCAGTGGGACAGGGGAGAGCACTGAAGCTTTCTTT
few,TRBV6-4,TRBJ2-2,.,CASSDSDSNTGELFF,TGTGCCAGCAGTGACTCCGACTCGAACACCGGGGAGCTGTTTTTT
.,TRBV11-3,TRBJ1-1,.,CASSFGSTEAFF,TGTGCCAGCAGCTTTGGGAGCACTGAAGCTTTCTTT
.,TRBV9,TRBJ1-4,.,CASSAGGDNEKLFF,TGTGCCAGCAGCGCTGGGGGCGATAATGAAAAACTGTTTTTT